These 13 T cell receptor beta chains were all obtained from the same sample, sequenced in a study of post-analysis software for immune sequencing data. Study-wide points: Five TRBV segments occurring more often in patients than controls included TRBV5-6, TRBV5-1 and TRBV20-1.

cDNA libraries of TCR beta carried unique molecular identifiers. TCRdb fed the PCR reads into MiXCR, producing one record per CDR3 protein. The repertoire holds about 540,000 distinct CDR3 sequences, with approximately 31% as singletons. The antigens of these receptors remain unknown. The sequenced material came from blood. These receptors were taken from a girl under 18 with multiple sclerosis.

The rearrangement uses TRBV3-1 and TRBJ1-1; maybe TRBD1 (5 bases). CDR1 is LGHDT, CDR2 YNNKEL, per germline (reference sequence). The V end lost 4 bases, the J end lost 0 bases, and 15 bases lay between the germline ends. The CDR3 is made up of 16 amino acids. CDR3 protein: CASSPWTPAMNTEAFF. In DNA form, the CDR3 reads TGTGCCAGCAGCCCGTGGACACCCGCGATGAACACTGAAGCTTTCTTT. The entire variable domain, with the rest obtained from reference TRBV3-1 and TRBJ1-1, is as follows: DTAVSQTPKYLVTQMGNDKSIKCEQNLGHDTMYWYKQDSKKFLKIMFSYNNKELIINETVPNRFSPKSPDKAHLNLHINSLELGDSAVYFCASSPWTPAMNTEAFFGQGTRLTVV.

This clonotype has just a few counts. The rearrangement links TRBV12-3 or TRBV12-4 to TRBJ2-5; the D gene is possibly TRBD1 (7 bases). This CDR3 comprises 15 residues. Deletions cut 6 bases from V and 11 bases from J, with 25 bases between. This chain's CDR3 is CASSHLGGQLKEQYF. As DNA, the CDR3 is TGTGCCAGCAGCCACTTGGGGGGACAGTTAAAGGAGCAGTACTTC.

J is TRBJ2-5 and V is TRBV7-7, with D uncertain. V shed 1 base and J shed 5 bases, with 8 bases lying between them. This CDR3 spans 13 amino acids. Germline-derived CDR1 and CDR2 are SSHAT and FNYEAQ (reference sequence). CDR3 nucleotide sequence: TGTGCCAGCAGCTTAGGCCCGGATGAGACCCAGTACTTC. Its translation is CASSLGPDETQYF. The full variable domain, in which reference TRBV7-7 and TRBJ2-5 provide the parts outside the CDR3, is GAGVSQSPRYKVTKRGQDVTLRCDPISSHATLYWYQQALGQGPEFLTYFNYEAQPDKSGLPSDRFSAERPEGSISTLTIQRTEQRDSAMYRCASSLGPDETQYFGPGTRLLVL.

The J gene is TRBJ1-6, the V gene TRBV7-3; D gene unclear. The CDR3 is made up of 13 amino acids. V was cut by 5 bases and J by 7 bases, with 9 bases left in between. Germline CDR1 SGHTA, CDR2 FQGTGA. The CDR3 spells CASSPGVNSPLHF. In DNA form, the CDR3 reads TGTGCCAGCAGCCCGGGCGTCAATTCACCCCTCCACTTT.

This chain connects TRBV20-1 to TRBJ2-3, with 8 bases aligning to TRBD2. In germline, CDR1 is DFQATT, CDR2 SNEGSKA (reference sequence). The V segment lost 0 bases and the J segment 5 bases; nucleotides outside the gene matches: 4. This CDR3 spans 14 amino acids. The CDR3 region is CSARDPSGGDTQYF. The CDR3 coding sequence is TGCAGTGCTAGAGATCCCAGCGGGGGAGATACGCAGTATTTT.

The chain has TRBV5-1 and TRBJ2-1; 9 bases line up with TRBD2. The CDR3 is made up of 20 amino acids. The junction had 18 bases not matched to a gene; V was cut back by 0 bases and J by 5 bases. Germline-derived CDR1 and CDR2 are SGHRS and YFSETQ. The CDR3 loop reads CASSLGPAGTRLAVNNEQFF. For the CDR3, the DNA is TGCGCCAGCAGCTTGGGTCCCGCCGGCACCCGACTAGCGGTTAACAATGAGCAGTTCTTC.

V gene TRBV5-5 combines with J gene TRBJ2-1; D not certain. The CDR3 contains 14 residues. V was shortened by 3 bases and J by 7 bases, with 14 bases between the two germline ends. Germline loops: CDR1 SGHKS, CDR2 YYEKEE (reference sequence). The CDR3 here is CASSWAGSFNEQFF. CDR3 DNA: TGTGCCAGCAGCTGGGCCGGTAGTTTTAATGAGCAGTTCTTC.

This chain connects TRBV4-2 to TRBJ2-1; 9 positions agree with TRBD2. The V and J ends lost 0 bases and 4 bases, in that order; junction bases with no gene match: 7. This CDR3 has 17 amino acids. Germline CDR1 is LGHNA and CDR2 is YNFKEQ. The CDR3 spells CASSQDSAAGGYNEQFF. The CDR3 DNA follows: TGTGCCAGCAGCCAAGATTCTGCTGCGGGGGGGTACAATGAGCAGTTCTTC.

This clonotype was picked up many times. The chain uses TRBV4-2 and TRBJ2-5; TRBD1 is a possible D gene (7 bases). Germline V CDR1 and CDR2: LGHNA, YNFKEQ. This CDR3 spans 15 amino acids. Trimming shortened V by 4 bases and J by 5 bases, and 17 bases separated the two germline ends. CDR3 nucleotide sequence: TGTGCCAGCAGCCCCATCGGAGGGGGCCCGGAGACCCAGTACTTC. This codes for CASSPIGGGPETQYF.

The chain has TRBV15 and TRBJ1-6, with a weak D call TRBD1 (6 bases). V shed 0 bases and J shed 4 bases, with 13 bases lying between them. Germline V CDR1 and CDR2: LNHNV, YYDKDF (reference sequence). The CDR3 runs to 17 residues. CDR3 bases: TGTGCCACCAGCAGAGATCGAGCCAGGGGTTATAATTCACCCCTCCACTTT. It encodes CATSRDRARGYNSPLHF.

V usage is TRBV29-1 and J usage is TRBJ2-5; no clear D gene. The assigned J gene may be wrong: the sequence end matches TRBJ2-7 better. Per the germline V gene, CDR1 is SQVTM and CDR2 is ANQGSEA. The CDR3 totals 12 residues. CDR3 sequence reads: CSAPTGPYEQYF. The CDR3, as DNA: TGCAGCGCCCCCACCGGCCCCTACGAGCAGTACTTC.

The chain is built from TRBV7-9 and TRBJ2-7, with 10 bases lining up with TRBD1. CDR3 length equals 15 residues. Trimming removed 6 bases from V and 3 bases from J; junction bases left unmatched: 8. In germline, CDR1 is SEHNR, CDR2 FQNEAQ (reference sequence). CDR3 loop: CASRNIGTGDYEQYF. Here the CDR3 DNA reads TGTGCCAGCAGGAACATCGGGACAGGGGACTACGAGCAGTACTTC.

The CDR3 protein is CASTPRGQGNYNEQFF. The CDR3 DNA sequence: TGTGCCAGCACGCCCCGGGGACAGGGGAACTACAATGAGCAGTTCTTC. This rearrangement joins TRBV12-3 or TRBV12-4 to TRBJ2-1; TRBD1 agrees at 10 bases. The CDR3 spans 16 residues. V was clipped by 7 bases and J by 3 bases; unmatched bases: 9.